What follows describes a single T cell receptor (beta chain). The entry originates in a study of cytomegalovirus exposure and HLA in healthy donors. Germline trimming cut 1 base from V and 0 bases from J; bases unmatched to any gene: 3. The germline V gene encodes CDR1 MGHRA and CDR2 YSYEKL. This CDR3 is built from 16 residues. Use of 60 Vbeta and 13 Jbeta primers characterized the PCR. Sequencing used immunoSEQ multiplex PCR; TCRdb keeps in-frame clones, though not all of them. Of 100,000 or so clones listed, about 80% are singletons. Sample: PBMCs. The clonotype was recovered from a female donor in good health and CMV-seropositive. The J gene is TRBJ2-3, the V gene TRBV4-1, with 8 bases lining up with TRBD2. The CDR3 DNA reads TGCGCCAGCAGCCAAGCGTCTAGCGGGAGCACAGATACGCAGTATTTT. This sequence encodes CASSQASSGSTDTQYF.